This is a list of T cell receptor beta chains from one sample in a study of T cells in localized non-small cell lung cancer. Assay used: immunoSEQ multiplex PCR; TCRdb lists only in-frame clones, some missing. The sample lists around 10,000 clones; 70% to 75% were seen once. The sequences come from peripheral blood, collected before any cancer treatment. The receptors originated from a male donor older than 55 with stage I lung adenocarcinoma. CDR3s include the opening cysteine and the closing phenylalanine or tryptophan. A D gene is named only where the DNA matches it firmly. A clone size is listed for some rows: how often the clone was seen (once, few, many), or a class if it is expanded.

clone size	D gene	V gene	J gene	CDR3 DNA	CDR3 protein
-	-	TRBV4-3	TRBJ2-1	TGCGCCAGCAGCCAAGATCGCGAGGACGAGCAGTTCTTC	CASSQDREDEQFF
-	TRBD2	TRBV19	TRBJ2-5	TGTGCCAGTAGTGAACTAGCGGGGGCCCTCCGCCAGTACTTC	CASSELAGALRQYF
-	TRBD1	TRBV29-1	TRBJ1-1	TGCAGCGGGACAGGGACCATGAACACTGAAGCTTTCTTT	CSGTGTMNTEAFF
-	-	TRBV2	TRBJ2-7	TGTGCCAGCAGTAATGGGCAGCCGACCACCTACGAGCAGTACTTC	CASSNGQPTTYEQYF
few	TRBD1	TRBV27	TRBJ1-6	TGTGCCAGCAATCGACAGGGGCCTAATTCACCCCTCCACTTT	CASNRQGPNSPLHF
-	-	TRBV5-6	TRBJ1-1	TGTGCCAGCAGCTTACCAGGGGTCGCTGAAGCTTTCTTT	CASSLPGVAEAFF
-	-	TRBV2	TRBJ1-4	TGTGCCAGCATCGTGGGGAAGGGTGAAAAACTGTTTTTT	CASIVGKGEKLFF
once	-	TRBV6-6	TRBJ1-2	TGTGCCAGCAGTTTCACTAACTATGGCTACACCTTC	CASSFTNYGYTF
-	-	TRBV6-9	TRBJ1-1	TGTGCCAGCAGTTACTCGAGGGGGTCCTACACTGAAGCTTTCTTT	CASSYSRGSYTEAFF
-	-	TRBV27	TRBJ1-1	TGTGCCAGCAGGTCCTACGTCATGAACACTGAAGCTTTCTTT	CASRSYVMNTEAFF
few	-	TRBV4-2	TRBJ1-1	TGTGCCAGCAGCCAAGGTGACAGGAACACTGAAGCTTTCTTT	CASSQGDRNTEAFF
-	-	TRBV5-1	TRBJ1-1	TGCGCCAGCAGCTTGAGAACAGAGAAGAACACTGAAGCTTTCTTT	CASSLRTEKNTEAFF
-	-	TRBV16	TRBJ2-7	TGTGCCAGCAGCCAATTCGTCGAGCTCTCCTACGAGCAGTACTTC	CASSQFVELSYEQYF
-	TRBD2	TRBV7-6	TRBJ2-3	TGTGCCAGCAGCTCAATTAGCGGGGGAAGCACAGATACGCAGTATTTT	CASSSISGGSTDTQYF
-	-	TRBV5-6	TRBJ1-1	TGTGCCAGCAGCTTTCGCCAGAACACTGAAGCTTTCTTT	CASSFRQNTEAFF
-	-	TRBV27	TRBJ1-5	TGTGCCAGCAGACCGAAGGGCTTGAGCAATCAGCCCCAGCATTTT	CASRPKGLSNQPQHF
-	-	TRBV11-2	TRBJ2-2	TGTGCCAGCAGCCCGCGAGGGCAGGGGAGGACCGGGGAGCTGTTTTTT	CASSPRGQGRTGELFF
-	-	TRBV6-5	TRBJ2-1	TGTGCCAGCACCGGGGACTCTGGGGGGAATGAGCAGTTCTTC	CASTGDSGGNEQFF
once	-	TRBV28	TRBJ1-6	TGTGCCAGCAGTTTATATAATTCACCCCTCCACTTT	CASSLYNSPLHF
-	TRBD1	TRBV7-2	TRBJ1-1	TGTGCCAGCAGCTTAGATTCGGGACAGGGCCGTGAAGCTTTCTTT	CASSLDSGQGREAFF
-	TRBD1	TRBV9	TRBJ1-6	TGTGCCAGCAGCGCCAGACAGGGATCCTATAATTCACCCCTCCACTTT	CASSARQGSYNSPLHF
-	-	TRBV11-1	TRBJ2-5	TGTGCCAGCAGCCTAGGACAGAAAGAGACCCAGTACTTC	CASSLGQKETQYF
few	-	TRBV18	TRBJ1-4	TGTGCCAGCTCAATAGACTTTGAAAAACTGTTTTTT	CASSIDFEKLFF
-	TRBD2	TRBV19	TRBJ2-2	TGTGCCAGTAGCGACCCTCCTAGCGGGGGGGCCGGGGAGCTGTTTTTT	CASSDPPSGGAGELFF
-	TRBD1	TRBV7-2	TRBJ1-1	TGTGCCAGCAGCTTGGACAGGGCCTACACTGAAGCTTTCTTT	CASSLDRAYTEAFF
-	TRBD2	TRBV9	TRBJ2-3	TGTGCCAGCAGCGTACTTTTAGCGGGGGGGCAAGATACGCAGTATTTT	CASSVLLAGGQDTQYF
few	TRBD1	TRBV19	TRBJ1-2	TGTGCCAGTAGTATCCGGACAGGTTTAAACTATGGCTACACCTTC	CASSIRTGLNYGYTF
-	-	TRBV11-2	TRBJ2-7	TGTGCCAGCAGCTTTTACAGGGTGGAGGAGCAGTACTTC	CASSFYRVEEQYF
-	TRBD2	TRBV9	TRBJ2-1	TGTGCCAGCAGCGCACTAGCGGGGGGGCCTGCCAATGAGCAGTTCTTC	CASSALAGGPANEQFF
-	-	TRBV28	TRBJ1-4	TGTGCCAGCAGTTCAACTAATGAAAAACTGTTTTTT	CASSSTNEKLFF